The 8 T cell receptor beta chains below come from one sample, sequenced in a study of blood T cell repertoires in COVID-19. Sequencing used immunoSEQ multiplex PCR; TCRdb keeps in-frame clones, though not all of them. The profile shows 150,000 to 200,000 clones, more than 85% of them singletons. Sequencing was done on a sample of peripheral blood. Receptor source: a man in his forties with active or convalescent COVID-19.

This chain connects TRBV2 to TRBJ1-4; D is undetermined. Germline CDR1 is SNHLY and CDR2 is FYNNEI. V gave up 8 bases and J gave up 4 bases, with 8 bases separating them. The CDR3 has 12 residues. The CDR3 reads CASRQINEKLFF. The CDR3 DNA follows: TGTGCCAGCCGACAAATTAATGAAAAACTGTTTTTT. Complete variable domain (other parts from reference TRBV2 and TRBJ1-4): EPEVTQTPSHQVTQMGQEVILRCVPISNHLYFYWYRQILGQKVEFLVSFYNNEISEKSEIFDDQFSVERPDGSNFTLKIRSTKLEDSAMYFCASRQINEKLFFGSGTQLSVL.

This chain connects TRBV9 to TRBJ1-1; the D gene is possibly TRBD1 (5 bases). The CDR3 sequence is 14 residues long. Trimming pared 4 bases from V and 4 bases from J, leaving 14 bases between. Germline CDR1 is SGDLS and CDR2 is YYNGEE. As DNA, the CDR3 is TGTGCCAGCAGCCTCAGCGGGGGACCCACTGAAGCTTTCTTT. Protein product: CASSLSGGPTEAFF.

The chain couples TRBV28 to TRBJ1-4; TRBD1 matches 9 bases. This CDR3 spans 15 amino acids. Germline CDR1 and CDR2: MDHEN and SYDVKM. V trimming: 2 bases; J trimming: 4 bases; junction bases outside the gene matches: 2. CDR3 in amino acids: CASSLLTGGNEKLFF. CDR3 in DNA: TGTGCCAGCAGTTTACTGACAGGGGGTAATGAAAAACTGTTTTTT.

The chain joins TRBV29-1 to TRBJ1-1, with D maybe TRBD1 (5 bases). Trimming cost V 0 bases and J 5 bases, with 13 bases left between them. Per germline, CDR1 SQVTM and CDR2 ANQGSEA. This CDR3 contains 14 residues. The chain's CDR3 is CSVEDPAGRTEAFF. The CDR3 DNA is TGCAGCGTTGAAGACCCGGCAGGGCGGACTGAAGCTTTCTTT.

The chain uses TRBV28 and TRBJ2-7, with unresolved D. CDR1 MDHEN and CDR2 SYDVKM come from the germline V gene. Trimming cost V 2 bases and J 4 bases, with 6 bases left between them. The CDR3 length is 12 residues. The CDR3 spells CASSLAGYEQYF. The CDR3, as DNA: TGTGCCAGCAGTTTAGCCGGGTACGAGCAGTACTTC.

The chain is built from TRBV12-5 and TRBJ2-3, with 15 bases aligning to TRBD2. CDR3 length equals 21 residues. CDR1 LGHNT and CDR2 FRNRAP come from the germline V gene. With 0 bases clipped from V and 2 bases from J, the junction kept 12 bases outside the gene matches. The CDR3 loop is CASGLVSSGLAGGLHTDTQYF. The CDR3 DNA is TGTGCTAGTGGTTTGGTAAGTTCGGGACTAGCGGGGGGACTACACACAGATACGCAGTATTTT.

The CDR3 nucleotides read TGTGCCAGCAGGGCGGGGGTCAGCCAGCCCCAGCATTTT. It yields the protein CASRAGVSQPQHF. This sequence joins TRBV28 and TRBJ1-5; D possibly corresponds to TRBD1 (5 bases). With 6 bases removed from V and 7 bases from J, the gap between germline ends came to 13 bases. In germline, CDR1 is MDHEN, CDR2 SYDVKM. This CDR3 is 13 amino acids long.

The chain combines TRBV11-3 with TRBJ1-1, with unresolved D. The V end lost 2 bases, the J end lost 5 bases, and 12 bases lay between the germline ends. CDR3 size: 14 residues. The germline V gene has CDR1 SGHNT and CDR2 YENEEA. The CDR3 DNA reads as TGTGCCAGCAGCTTATCCCCTCGAGGGACTGAAGCTTTCTTT. Residues: CASSLSPRGTEAFF.